The clone carrying this TCR beta chain was seen once. Antigen unknown. The donors were part of the validation cohort of roughly 110 subjects. That cohort was separate from the first cohort, which comprised 500 to 850 subjects. This entry comes from a study of cytomegalovirus exposure and HLA in healthy donors. Study-level findings and limits: A list of about 160 TCR beta chains associated with cytomegalovirus was given. In vitro data verified a few CMV-associated chains as specific for CMV antigens. Rare TCR sequences dominated, though some public TCRs recurred in many donors.

Trimming removed 3 bases at V and 7 bases at J, with 7 bases between. Germline V gene lookup returns CDR1 DFQATT and CDR2 SNEGSKA (reference sequence). The CDR3 contains 11 residues. Repertoires were generated with immunoSEQ multiplex PCR, while TCRdb's copy carries only in-frame clones and drops some. This table holds 200,000 to 300,000 clones, 80% to 95% found once. This sequence was found in a woman aged 25-40 years in good health and CMV-seronegative. The chain recombines TRBV20-1 with TRBJ2-1; D is perhaps TRBD1 or TRBD2 (5 bases each). What was sequenced was PBMCs. CDR3 amino acids: CSARWGNEQFF. CDR3 DNA sequence: TGCAGTGCTAGGTGGGGGAATGAGCAGTTCTTC.